Sequencing of this T cell receptor beta chain was carried out in a study of blood T cell repertoires in COVID-19. This clone was found a few times. As handled by the study authors: From reference gene primer amplification, estimates of nucleated cell counts were derived. The assay was immunoSEQ multiplex PCR, and TCRdb's table has in-frame clones only and misses some. V and J calls and clone size are those listed in that table; D and trimming were worked out from the DNA. The table includes 110,000 to 150,000 clones, approximately 87% detected once. The CDR3 covers 12 residues. Trimming took 1 base from V and 3 from J, leaving 4 bases between them. Germline values: CDR1 LGHDT, CDR2 YNNKEL (reference sequence).

The chain employs TRBV3-1 (or the pseudogene TRBV3-2) and TRBJ2-7; D remains unclear. Sequencing used peripheral blood. This clonotype was sampled from a woman aged 40 to 55 with acute or convalescent COVID-19. CDR3 in DNA: TGTGCCAGCAGCCAAGGTTACTACGAGCAGTACTTC. Translation: CASSQGYYEQYF.